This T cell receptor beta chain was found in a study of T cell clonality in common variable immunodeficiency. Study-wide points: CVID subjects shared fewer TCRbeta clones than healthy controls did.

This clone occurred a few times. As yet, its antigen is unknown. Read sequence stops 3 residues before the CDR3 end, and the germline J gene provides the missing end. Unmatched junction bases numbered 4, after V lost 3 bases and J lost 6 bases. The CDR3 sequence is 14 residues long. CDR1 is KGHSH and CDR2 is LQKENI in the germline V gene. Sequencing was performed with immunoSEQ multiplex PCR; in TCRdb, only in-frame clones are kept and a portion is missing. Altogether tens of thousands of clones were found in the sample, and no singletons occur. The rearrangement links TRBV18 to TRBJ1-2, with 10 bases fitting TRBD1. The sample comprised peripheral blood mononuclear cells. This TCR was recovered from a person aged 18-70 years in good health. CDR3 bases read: TGTGCCAGCTCACCTGCCGGGACAGGGGATGGC. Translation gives CASSPAGTGDG. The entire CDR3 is CASSPAGTGDGYTF.